This TCR beta chain was sequenced during a study of CD4+ T cells in melanoma. The CDR3 runs 13 residues. The V and J ends lost 6 bases and 2 bases respectively, with 13 bases between them. Germline V CDR1 and CDR2: SQVTM, ANQGSEA. Sequenced by immunoSEQ multiplex PCR; TCRdb stores in-frame clones only, minus some. Of some 9,900 clones in the sample, around 60% were seen once. The sequenced sample consisted of cells from a culture (not recorded whether cultured in vitro). The receptor's source is a human donor with melanoma. The chain recombines TRBV29-1 with TRBJ1-1, with no clear D. Written as DNA, the CDR3 is TGCAGCGTGCCGGGCCCTGTTAACACTGAAGCTTTCTTT. Protein product: CSVPGPVNTEAFF.